Described below is a single T cell receptor beta chain sequence and its context. This specimen comes from a study of blood T cell repertoires in COVID-19. Study-wide background: T cells, B-cell-depleted T cells, or PBMCs supplied cDNA or gDNA.

The table came from immunoSEQ multiplex PCR; TCRdb's copy has only in-frame clones and leaves some out. The sample has 250,000 to 350,000 clones; around nine tenths are singletons. Germline CDR1 is SQVTM and CDR2 is ANQGSEA. Trimming pared 7 bases from V and 3 bases from J, leaving 22 bases between. The CDR3 consists of 15 residues. The chain joins TRBV29-1 to TRBJ2-7; D uncertain. The receptor was isolated from a woman in her thirties with COVID-19, enrolled during active disease. The specimen was peripheral blood. The CDR3 region is CSAAVRGPHNYEQYF. The CDR3 DNA sequence: TGCAGCGCCGCTGTCCGAGGCCCGCATAACTACGAGCAGTACTTC.